This TCR beta chain is from a study of post-analysis software for immune sequencing data. This clonotype was counted between two and nine times. Antigen: not known. Tagging with unique molecular identifiers was a feature of the TCR beta cDNA libraries. Via MiXCR, TCRdb re-called the PCR reads, giving one row per CDR3 protein. This sample yields about 540,000 distinct CDR3 sequences, of which roughly 34% are seen a single time; 4.5% to 7.5% belongs to the top ten. The study's findings and limits: F-measure co-clustering was strong for batch-matched samples. A handful of TRBV segments appeared more often in patients than in controls, and TRBV5-6, TRBV5-1 and TRBV20-1 were among these.

Germline V lookup: CDR1 ENHRY, CDR2 SYGVKD. This CDR3 comprises 14 residues. The sample taken for sequencing was blood. The chain has TRBV10-3 and TRBJ2-7; no definite D call. The DNA end lines up better with TRBJ2-5; the J call may be wrong. The TCR originated in a girl between 2 and 17 years old with multiple sclerosis. This chain's CDR3 is CAISESMGKETQYF. CDR3 DNA: TGTGCCATCAGTGAGTCGATGGGGAAAGAGACCCAGTACTTC.